The T cell receptor beta chain under discussion was sequenced for a study of T cells after yellow fever vaccination. Study-level results: Some clonotypes were seen in both the CD4 and the CD8 compartments. These made up a small share and likely arose from convergent recombination.

Germline lookup yields CDR1 MDHEN and CDR2 SYDVKM. The ends lost 6 bases at V and 6 bases at J; junction bases unmatched: 5. This CDR3 is built from 15 residues. TCRdb reprocessed the 5' RACE reads via MiXCR and lists one record per CDR3 protein. The data show more than 50,000 distinct CDR3 sequences, 5.5% to 6% seen once. This clonotype was picked up a small number of times. The chain carries TRBV28 and TRBJ2-3; 14 bases match TRBD2. The receptor was derived from a man between 18 and 29 years old who received the YFV17D yellow fever vaccine. This specimen was PBMCs, either bulk or a sorted T-cell subset (CD4+, CD8+, memory, or dextramer-sorted; not recorded which), taken on the day of the yellow fever booster vaccination. DNA for the CDR3: TGTGCCAGCAGGCCCGGGACTAGCGGGGGCGATACGCAGTATTTT. It codes for CASRPGTSGGDTQYF.